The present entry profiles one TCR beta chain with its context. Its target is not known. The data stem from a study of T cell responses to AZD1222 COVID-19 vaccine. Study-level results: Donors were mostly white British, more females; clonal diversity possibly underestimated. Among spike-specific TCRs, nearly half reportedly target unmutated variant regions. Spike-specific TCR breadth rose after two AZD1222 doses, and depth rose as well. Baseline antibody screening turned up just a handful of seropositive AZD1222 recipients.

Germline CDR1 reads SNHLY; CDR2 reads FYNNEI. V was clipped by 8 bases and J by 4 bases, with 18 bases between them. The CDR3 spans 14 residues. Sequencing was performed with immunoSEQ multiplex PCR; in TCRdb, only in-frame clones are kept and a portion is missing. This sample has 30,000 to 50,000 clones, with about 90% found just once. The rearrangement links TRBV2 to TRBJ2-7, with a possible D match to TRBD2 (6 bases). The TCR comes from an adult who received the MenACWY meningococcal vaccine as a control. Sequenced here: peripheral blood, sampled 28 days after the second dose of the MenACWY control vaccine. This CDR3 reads CASCSGTESYEQYF. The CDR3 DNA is TGTGCCAGCTGTTCCGGGACTGAAAGTTACGAGCAGTACTTC. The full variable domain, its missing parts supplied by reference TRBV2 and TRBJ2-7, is EPEVTQTPSHQVTQMGQEVILRCVPISNHLYFYWYRQILGQKVEFLVSFYNNEISEKSEIFDDQFSVERPDGSNFTLKIRSTKLEDSAMYFCASCSGTESYEQYFGPGTRLTVT.